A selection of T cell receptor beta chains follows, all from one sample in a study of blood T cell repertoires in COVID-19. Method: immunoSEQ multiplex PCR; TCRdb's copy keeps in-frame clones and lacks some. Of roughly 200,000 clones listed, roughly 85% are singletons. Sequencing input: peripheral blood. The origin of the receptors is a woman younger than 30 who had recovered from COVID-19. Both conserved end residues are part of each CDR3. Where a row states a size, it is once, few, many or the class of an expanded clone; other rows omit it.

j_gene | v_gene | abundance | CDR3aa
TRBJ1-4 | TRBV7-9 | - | CASSITELREKLFF
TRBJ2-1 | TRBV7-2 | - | CASSLVLAGEQFF
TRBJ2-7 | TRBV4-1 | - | CASSPARGLSYEQYF
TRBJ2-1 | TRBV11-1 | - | CASSLGFLSSYNEQFF
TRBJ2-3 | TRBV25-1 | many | CASTQSPTDTQYF
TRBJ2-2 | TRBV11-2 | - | CASSRTAGQSGELFF
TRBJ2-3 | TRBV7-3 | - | CASSLGAGAGADTQYF
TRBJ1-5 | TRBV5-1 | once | CASSSSTGGQPQHF
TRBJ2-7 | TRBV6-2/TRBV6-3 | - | CASSSRTGYSYEQYF
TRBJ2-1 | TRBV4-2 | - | CASSQERLAGMNEQFF
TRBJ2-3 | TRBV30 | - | CAWSGGRGPDTQYF
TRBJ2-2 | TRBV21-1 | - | CASSKAGLAGGNTGELFF
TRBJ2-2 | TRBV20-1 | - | CSASGGQGTGELFF
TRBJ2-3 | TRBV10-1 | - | CASSERTSSDTQYF
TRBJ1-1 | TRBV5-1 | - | CASSPRFSQGGTEAFF
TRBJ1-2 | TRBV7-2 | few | CASSLGQGNNYGYTF
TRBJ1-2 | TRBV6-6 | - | CASSTTAIVSF
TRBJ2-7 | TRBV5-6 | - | CASSLAYSYEQYF
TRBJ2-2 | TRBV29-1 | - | CSGRDTGELFF
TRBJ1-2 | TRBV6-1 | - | CASSERGRGVGYTF
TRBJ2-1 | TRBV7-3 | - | CASSSSGTSAHNEQFF
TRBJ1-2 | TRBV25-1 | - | CASSEQGIGVGYTF
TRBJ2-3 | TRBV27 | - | CASSSTYGTSGTVDTQYF
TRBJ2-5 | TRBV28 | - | CASSLAGNDRETQYF
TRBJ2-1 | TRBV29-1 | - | CSDREGSVYLNEQFF
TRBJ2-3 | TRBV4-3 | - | CASSQDSHVAGLTDTQYF
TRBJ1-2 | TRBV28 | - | CASSLGTGAYGYTF
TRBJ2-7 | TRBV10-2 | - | CASRRTASSYEQYF
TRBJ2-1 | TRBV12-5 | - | CASGLGSLVTGNEQFF
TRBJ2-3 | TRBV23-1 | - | CASSQPIGVPTDTQYF
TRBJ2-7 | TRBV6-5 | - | CASSYSTGGRHEQYF
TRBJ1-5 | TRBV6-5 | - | CASSRGGMGFQPQHF
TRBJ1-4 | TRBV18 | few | CASSPRDRPEEKLFF
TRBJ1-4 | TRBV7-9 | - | CASSLVGAGEKLFF
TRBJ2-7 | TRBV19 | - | CASSNGGLSYEQYF
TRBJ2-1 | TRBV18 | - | CASSPAADSYNEQFF
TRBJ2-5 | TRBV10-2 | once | CASSEWGTSGRNQYF
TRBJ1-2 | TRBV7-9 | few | CASSPWDRDTF
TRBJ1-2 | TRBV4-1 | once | CASSQVSFGGYGYTF
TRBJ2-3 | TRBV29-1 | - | CSVIGGSTDTQYF
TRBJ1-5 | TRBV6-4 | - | CASPWGDSNQPQHF
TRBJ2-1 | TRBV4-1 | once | CASSPGLAPTPGNEQFF
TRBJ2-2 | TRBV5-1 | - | CASSRDRVEGSGELFF
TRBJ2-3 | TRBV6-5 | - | CASNRQGRFPDTQYF
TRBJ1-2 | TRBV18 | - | CASSPGTGPQGHGYTF
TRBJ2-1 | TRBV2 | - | CASRRASGRGEQFF
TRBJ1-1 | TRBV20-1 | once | CSANDLDTEAFF
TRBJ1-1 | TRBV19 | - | CASRKGQVNTEAFF
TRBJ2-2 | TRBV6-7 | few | CASKMGGLAGVTGELFF
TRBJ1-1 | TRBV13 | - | CASSLQIGTGSSEAFF
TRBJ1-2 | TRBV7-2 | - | CASHYYVGPGGDGYTF
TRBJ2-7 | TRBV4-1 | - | CASSPDGREDLHEQYF
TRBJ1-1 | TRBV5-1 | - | CASSLHRDTEAFF
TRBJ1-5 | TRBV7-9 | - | CASSLGGVGQPQHF
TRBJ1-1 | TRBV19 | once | CASSQGQYTEAFF
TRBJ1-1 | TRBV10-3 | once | CAISVGQGVGVTEAFF
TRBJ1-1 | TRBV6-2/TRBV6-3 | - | CASSYPRDRTTEAFF